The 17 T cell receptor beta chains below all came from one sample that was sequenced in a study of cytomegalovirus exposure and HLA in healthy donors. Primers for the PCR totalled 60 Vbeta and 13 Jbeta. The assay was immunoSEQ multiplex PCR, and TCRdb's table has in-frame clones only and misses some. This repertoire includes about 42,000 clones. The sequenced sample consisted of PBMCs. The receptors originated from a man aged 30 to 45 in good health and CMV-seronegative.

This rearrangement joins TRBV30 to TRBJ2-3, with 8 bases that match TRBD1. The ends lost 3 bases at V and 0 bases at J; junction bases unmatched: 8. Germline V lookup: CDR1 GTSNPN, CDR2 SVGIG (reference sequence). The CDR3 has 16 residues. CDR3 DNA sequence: TGTGCCTGGAGACCCACAGGGGGGTTCAGCACAGATACGCAGTATTTT. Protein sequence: CAWRPTGGFSTDTQYF.

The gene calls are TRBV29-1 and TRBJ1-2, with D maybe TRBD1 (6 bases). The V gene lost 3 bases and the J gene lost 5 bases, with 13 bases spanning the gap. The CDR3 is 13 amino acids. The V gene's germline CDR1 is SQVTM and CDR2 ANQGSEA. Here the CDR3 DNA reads TGCAGCGTTGAGCGGACAGAGAAGTATGGCTACACCTTC. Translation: CSVERTEKYGYTF.

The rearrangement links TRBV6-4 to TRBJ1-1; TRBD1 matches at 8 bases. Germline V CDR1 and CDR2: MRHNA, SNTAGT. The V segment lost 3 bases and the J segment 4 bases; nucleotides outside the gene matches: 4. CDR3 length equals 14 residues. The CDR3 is CASSEGQGGTEAFF. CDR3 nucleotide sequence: TGTGCCAGCAGTGAAGGACAGGGTGGCACTGAAGCTTTCTTT.

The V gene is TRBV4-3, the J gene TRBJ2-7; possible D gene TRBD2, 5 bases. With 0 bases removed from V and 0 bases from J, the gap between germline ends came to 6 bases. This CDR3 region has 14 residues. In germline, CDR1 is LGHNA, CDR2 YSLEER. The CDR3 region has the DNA TGCGCCAGCAGCCAAGATGCGGGCTCCTACGAGCAGTACTTC. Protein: CASSQDAGSYEQYF.

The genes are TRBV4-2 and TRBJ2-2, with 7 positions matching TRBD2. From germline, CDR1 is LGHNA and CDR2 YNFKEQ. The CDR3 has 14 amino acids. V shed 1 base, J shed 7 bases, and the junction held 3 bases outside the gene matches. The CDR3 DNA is TGTGCCAGCAGCCAAGGAGGGAGGGACGGGGAGCTGTTTTTT. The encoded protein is CASSQGGRDGELFF.

The chain's CDR3 is CASSSGGGQLETQYF. In DNA, the CDR3 is TGTGCCAGCAGTAGCGGAGGGGGACAGCTAGAGACCCAGTACTTC. The V gene is TRBV6-5, the J gene TRBJ2-5; weak D call: TRBD1 (7 bases). This CDR3 comprises 15 residues. Trimming removed 5 bases at V and 4 bases at J, with 17 bases between. Germline CDR1 reads MNHEY; CDR2 reads SVGAGI.

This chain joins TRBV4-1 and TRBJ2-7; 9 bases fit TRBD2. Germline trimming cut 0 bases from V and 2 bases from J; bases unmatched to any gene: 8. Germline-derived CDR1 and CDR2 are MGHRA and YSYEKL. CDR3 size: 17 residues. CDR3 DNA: TGCGCCAGCAGCCAAGACCAAGCGGGACTAGCTGCCTACGAGCAGTACTTC. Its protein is CASSQDQAGLAAYEQYF.

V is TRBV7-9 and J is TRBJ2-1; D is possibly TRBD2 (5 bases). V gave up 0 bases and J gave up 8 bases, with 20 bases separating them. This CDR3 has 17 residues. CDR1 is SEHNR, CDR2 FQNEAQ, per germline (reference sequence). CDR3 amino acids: CASSLATDSLGVYEQFF. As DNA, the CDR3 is TGTGCCAGCAGCTTAGCCACGGATAGCTTGGGAGTCTATGAGCAGTTCTTC.

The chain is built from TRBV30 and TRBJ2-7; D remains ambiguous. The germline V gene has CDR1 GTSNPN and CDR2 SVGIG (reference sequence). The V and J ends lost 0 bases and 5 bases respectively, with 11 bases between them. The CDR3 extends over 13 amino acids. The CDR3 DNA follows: TGTGCCTGGAGTGTACGGGTCCGGGACGAGCAGTACTTC. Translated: CAWSVRVRDEQYF. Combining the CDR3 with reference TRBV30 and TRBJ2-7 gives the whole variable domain SQTIHQWPATLVQPVGSPLSLECTVEGTSNPNLYWYRQAAGRGLQLLFYSVGIGQISSEVPQNLSASRPQDRQFILSSKKLLLSDSGFYLCAWSVRVRDEQYFGPGTRLTVT.

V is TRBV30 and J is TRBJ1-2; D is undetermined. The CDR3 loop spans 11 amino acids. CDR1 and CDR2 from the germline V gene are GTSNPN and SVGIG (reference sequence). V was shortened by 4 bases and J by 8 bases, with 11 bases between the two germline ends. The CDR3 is CAWTPLGGYTF. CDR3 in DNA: TGTGCCTGGACCCCCCTTGGCGGCTACACCTTC.

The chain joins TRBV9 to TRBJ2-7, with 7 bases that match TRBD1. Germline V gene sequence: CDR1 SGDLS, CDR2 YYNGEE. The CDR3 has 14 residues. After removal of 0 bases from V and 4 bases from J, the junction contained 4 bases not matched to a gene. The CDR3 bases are TGTGCCAGCAGCGTAGGACAGGGTAGGTACGAGCAGTACTTC. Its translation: CASSVGQGRYEQYF.

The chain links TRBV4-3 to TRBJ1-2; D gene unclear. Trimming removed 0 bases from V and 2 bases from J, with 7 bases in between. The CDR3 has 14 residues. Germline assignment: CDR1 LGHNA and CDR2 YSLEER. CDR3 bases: TGCGCCAGCAGCCAAGAAGGAGGGAACTATGGCTACACCTTC. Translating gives CASSQEGGNYGYTF.

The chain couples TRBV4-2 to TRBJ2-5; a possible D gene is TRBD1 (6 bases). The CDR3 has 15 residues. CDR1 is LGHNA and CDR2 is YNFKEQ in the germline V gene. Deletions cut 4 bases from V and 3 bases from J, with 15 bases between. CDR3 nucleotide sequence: TGTGCCAGCAGCCGGGGGCCGGCGGGTGAAGAGACCCAGTACTTC. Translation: CASSRGPAGEETQYF.

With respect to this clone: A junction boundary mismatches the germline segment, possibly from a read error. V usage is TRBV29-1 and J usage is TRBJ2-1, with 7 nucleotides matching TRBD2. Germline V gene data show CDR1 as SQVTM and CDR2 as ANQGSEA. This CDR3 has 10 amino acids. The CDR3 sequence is CRVERAGRFF. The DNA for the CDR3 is TGCAGAGTTGAACGAGCGGGAAGGTTCTTC.

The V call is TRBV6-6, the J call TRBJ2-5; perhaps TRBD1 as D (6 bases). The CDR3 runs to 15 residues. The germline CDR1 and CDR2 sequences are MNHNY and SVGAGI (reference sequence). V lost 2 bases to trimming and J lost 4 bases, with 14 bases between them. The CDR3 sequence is CASSYGRGKGETQYF. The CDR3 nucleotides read TGTGCCAGCAGTTACGGCAGGGGAAAAGGAGAGACCCAGTACTTC.

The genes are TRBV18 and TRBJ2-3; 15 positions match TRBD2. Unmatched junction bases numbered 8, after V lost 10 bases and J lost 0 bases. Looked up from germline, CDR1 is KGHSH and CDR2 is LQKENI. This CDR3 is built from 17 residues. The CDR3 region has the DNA TGTGCCACCACTGAGGGGACTAGCGGGAGGAGCACAGATACGCAGTATTTT. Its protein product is CATTEGTSGRSTDTQYF.

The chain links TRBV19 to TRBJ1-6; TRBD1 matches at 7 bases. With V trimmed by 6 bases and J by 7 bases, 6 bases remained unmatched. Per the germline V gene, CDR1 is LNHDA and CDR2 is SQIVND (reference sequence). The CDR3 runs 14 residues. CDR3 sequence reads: CASSLQGKNSPLHF. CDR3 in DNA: TGTGCCAGTAGCCTACAGGGGAAGAATTCACCCCTCCACTTT.